These 26 T cell receptor beta chains share one sample of origin, sequenced in a study of cytomegalovirus exposure and HLA in healthy donors. Researchers ran the PCR with 60 Vbeta and 13 Jbeta primers. Only in-frame clones appear in the TCRdb table, and some are missing; sequencing was by immunoSEQ multiplex PCR. Among approximately 73,000 clones listed, over 55% were seen once. Source material: PBMCs. These TCRs come from a man aged 25-40 years in good health and CMV-seropositive.

CDR3 bases: TGTGCCAGCAGTCCGAGGGTGGGCACAGATACGCAGTATTTT. Its protein is CASSPRVGTDTQYF. The chain carries TRBV27 and TRBJ2-3, with D possibly TRBD2 on 5 matching bases. V lost 5 bases to trimming and J lost 1 base, with 10 bases between them. Germline V gene sequence: CDR1 MNHEY, CDR2 SMNVEV (reference sequence). The CDR3 is 14 amino acids.

The V call is TRBV7-3, the J call TRBJ2-3; weak D call: TRBD1 (6 bases). The germline V gene has CDR1 SGHTA and CDR2 FQGTGA. The V and J ends lost 4 bases and 1 base respectively, with 15 bases between them. The CDR3 extends over 16 amino acids. The CDR3 coding sequence is TGTGCCAGCAGCTCAACTCGGACAGCGCGCACAGATACGCAGTATTTT. It translates to CASSSTRTARTDTQYF.

This rearrangement joins TRBV14 to TRBJ2-1; 9 bases fit TRBD2. CDR1 and CDR2 (germline): SGHDN, FVKESK. This CDR3 has 16 residues. The V segment lost 3 bases and the J segment 5 bases; nucleotides outside the gene matches: 8. The DNA of the CDR3 is TGTGCCAGCAGCCAGCAACATCTAGCGGGACACAATGAGCAGTTCTTC. Its protein product is CASSQQHLAGHNEQFF.

The rearrangement links TRBV30 to TRBJ2-6; 7 bases fit TRBD1. Trimming at V came to 3 bases and at J to 2 bases, leaving 1 base not matched to a gene. Germline V gene data show CDR1 as GTSNPN and CDR2 as SVGIG (reference sequence). This CDR3 has 14 residues. CDR3 nucleotides: TGTGCCTGGAGCCAGGGGGCTGGGGCCAACGTCCTGACTTTC. Its translation: CAWSQGAGANVLTF.

The chain recombines TRBV28 with TRBJ2-3; D is possibly TRBD1 (5 bases). V dropped 5 bases and J dropped 1 base, with 10 bases sitting between them. Germline V gene data show CDR1 as MDHEN and CDR2 as SYDVKM. There are 14 residues in the CDR3. The CDR3 DNA is TGTGCCAGCAGTACAGGTCCTCGCACAGATACGCAGTATTTT. It translates to CASSTGPRTDTQYF.

This clone was seen only a few times. V gene TRBV5-1 combines with J gene TRBJ1-1; perhaps TRBD1 as D (5 bases). The CDR3 extends over 15 amino acids. Looked up from germline, CDR1 is SGHRS and CDR2 is YFSETQ. The V end lost 6 bases, the J end lost 5 bases, and 20 bases lay between the germline ends. The CDR3 is CASNLGAIRGTEAFF. The CDR3 DNA sequence: TGCGCCAGCAACCTGGGTGCCATACGGGGGACTGAAGCTTTCTTT.

This chain links TRBV18 with TRBJ2-7; a possible D gene is TRBD2 (6 bases). V was trimmed by 0 bases and J by 5 bases, leaving 11 bases between them. Germline V lookup: CDR1 KGHSH, CDR2 LQKENI. This CDR3 has 14 residues. The CDR3, as DNA: TGTGCCAGCTCACCACCGGAGGGGCTCAACGAGCAGTACTTC. Its protein is CASSPPEGLNEQYF.

This clone occurred a few times. This chain connects TRBV6-5 to TRBJ2-7; TRBD1 aligns across 7 bases. With V trimmed by 0 bases and J by 5 bases, 10 bases remained unmatched. CDR3 length equals 16 residues. Germline CDR1 is MNHEY and CDR2 is SVGAGI. The CDR3 region is CASSYSTIQGFHEQYF. The CDR3 DNA is TGTGCCAGCAGTTACTCTACAATACAGGGGTTCCACGAGCAGTACTTC.

The chain joins TRBV30 to TRBJ1-2; D ambiguous. CDR3 length: 13 amino acids. The V end was cut by 0 bases, the J end by 2 bases, with 7 bases between. Germline lookup yields CDR1 GTSNPN and CDR2 SVGIG (reference sequence). The CDR3 protein is CAWSVSGNYGYTF. CDR3 DNA: TGTGCCTGGAGTGTTTCTGGCAACTATGGCTACACCTTC.

Note on this clone: Other DNA sequences in this specimen translate into the identical CDR3. The chain uses TRBV5-1 and TRBJ2-7, with TRBD1 matching over 8 bases. In germline, CDR1 is SGHRS, CDR2 YFSETQ. The junction had 7 bases not matched to a gene; V was cut back by 0 bases and J by 5 bases. The CDR3 extends over 15 amino acids. This CDR3 is CASSLEQGASDEQYF. CDR3 coding DNA: TGCGCCAGCAGCTTGGAGCAGGGGGCCTCGGACGAGCAGTACTTC. Based on the CDR3 plus reference TRBV5-1 and TRBJ2-7, the full variable domain is KAGVTQTPRYLIKTRGQQVTLSCSPISGHRSVSWYQQTPGQGLQFLFEYFSETQRNKGNFPGRFSGRQFSNSRSEMNVSTLELGDSALYLCASSLEQGASDEQYFGPGTRLTVT.

This clone was seen a handful of times. This chain connects TRBV9 to TRBJ1-4; tentative D call: TRBD1 (6 bases). Germline CDR1 and CDR2: SGDLS and YYNGEE. The CDR3 has 16 residues. V lost 4 bases and J lost 0, with 13 bases in between. The CDR3 coding sequence is TGTGCCAGCAGCCCAGGGGTGTTGACAACTAATGAAAAACTGTTTTTT. Protein product: CASSPGVLTTNEKLFF.

This CDR3 reads CASSLGKRGRDPTGELFF. Here the CDR3 DNA reads TGTGCCAGCAGCTTAGGGAAAAGGGGGAGGGATCCGACCGGGGAGCTGTTTTTT. The chain couples TRBV7-2 to TRBJ2-2, with D possibly matching TRBD2 (7 bases). From germline, CDR1 is SGHTA and CDR2 FQGNSA. The ends were cut back, 1 base at V and 5 bases at J, with 20 bases in the middle. The CDR3 covers 18 residues.

V gene TRBV14 combines with J gene TRBJ2-5; D unclear. This CDR3 is built from 15 residues. CDR1 and CDR2 (germline): SGHDN, FVKESK. Trimming stripped 3 bases from V and 1 base from J, with 12 bases between. The CDR3 loop is CASSHTMEFQETQYF. Written as DNA, the CDR3 is TGTGCCAGCAGCCACACAATGGAGTTCCAAGAGACCCAGTACTTC.

This sequence joins TRBV7-3 and TRBJ1-1, with 7 bases fitting TRBD1. CDR1 and CDR2 from the germline V gene are SGHTA and FQGTGA. This CDR3 contains 13 residues. Trimming removed 5 bases from V and 1 base from J; junction bases left unmatched: 1. The CDR3 DNA reads as TGTGCCAGCAGCAGACAGGGGAACACTGAAGCTTTCTTT. Translating it yields CASSRQGNTEAFF.

The rearrangement links TRBV5-1 to TRBJ1-1; D not certain. The germline V and J ends were trimmed by 5 bases and 1 base, with 12 bases remaining between them. CDR3 length equals 14 residues. The germline V gene encodes CDR1 SGHRS and CDR2 YFSETQ. The CDR3 nucleotides read TGCGCCAGCAGAAGAATCGGTGAGAACACTGAAGCTTTCTTT. It specifies CASRRIGENTEAFF.

The V and J genes are TRBV27 and TRBJ2-3; D perhaps matches TRBD2 (5 bases). CDR1 and CDR2 (germline): MNHEY, SMNVEV (reference sequence). The CDR3 spans 14 residues. The germline V and J ends were trimmed by 5 bases and 0 bases, with 9 bases remaining between them. DNA of the CDR3: TGTGCCAGCAGTGAGGACTTTAGCACAGATACGCAGTATTTT. Encoded protein: CASSEDFSTDTQYF.

The genes are TRBV19 and TRBJ2-4; tentative D call: TRBD2 (5 bases). The germline V and J ends were trimmed by 4 bases and 0 bases, with 19 bases remaining between them. The CDR3 has 18 amino acids. The germline V gene has CDR1 LNHDA and CDR2 SQIVND (reference sequence). The chain's CDR3 is CASSRALEGLIAKNIQYF. The CDR3 DNA is TGTGCCAGTAGTAGGGCTCTAGAGGGTTTAATAGCCAAAAACATTCAGTACTTC.

This clone was found a few times. The chain is built from TRBV28 and TRBJ1-2, with D maybe TRBD1 (5 bases). This CDR3 has 15 amino acids. Looked up from germline, CDR1 is MDHEN and CDR2 is SYDVKM. The germline V and J ends were trimmed by 3 bases and 4 bases, with 15 bases remaining between them. The CDR3 nucleotides read TGTGCCAGCAGTTTTCAATTCGGGGGTGGCTATGGCTACACCTTC. It translates to CASSFQFGGGYGYTF.

The chain employs TRBV6-5 and TRBJ2-7, with a possible D match to TRBD1 (6 bases). CDR1 and CDR2 from the germline V gene are MNHEY and SVGAGI. V was shortened by 4 bases and J by 0 bases, with 13 bases between the two germline ends. The CDR3 contains 15 residues. Here the CDR3 DNA reads TGTGCCAGCAGTTTCCGGGACACAGGCTCCTACGAGCAGTACTTC. It yields the protein CASSFRDTGSYEQYF.

This clone was seen a single time. V usage is TRBV11-2 and J usage is TRBJ2-5, with D maybe TRBD2 (6 bases). The V and J ends lost 5 bases and 5 bases respectively, with 15 bases between them. This CDR3 has 14 residues. The germline CDR1 and CDR2 sequences are SGHAT and FQNNGV. CDR3 DNA sequence: TGTGCCAGCAGCGGGTGGACTACTCAGGAGACCCAGTACTTC. Its protein is CASSGWTTQETQYF.

V gene TRBV7-2 combines with J gene TRBJ2-7; D is unresolved. V was clipped by 5 bases and J by 5 bases, with 13 bases between them. The CDR3 runs to 13 residues. CDR1 SGHTA and CDR2 FQGNSA come from the germline V gene. CDR3 sequence reads: CASSQESMDEQYF. The CDR3 bases are TGTGCCAGCAGCCAAGAGTCTATGGACGAGCAGTACTTC.

Comment on this clone: Given the absence of the conserved phenylalanine or tryptophan at the CDR3 end, a read error is likely. The chain links TRBV5-1 to TRBJ1-2; 8 nucleotides line up with TRBD1. V trimming: 4 bases; J trimming: 6 bases; junction bases outside the gene matches: 11. Germline CDR1 SGHRS, CDR2 YFSETQ. This CDR3 is 15 amino acids long. CDR3 sequence (DNA): TGCGCCAGCAGCCCAAGACAGGGGACGGGTGATGGCTACACCCTC. Protein: CASSPRQGTGDGYTL.

The V call is TRBV11-3, the J call TRBJ2-1; TRBD2 matches 11 bases. The ends lost 0 bases at V and 0 bases at J; junction bases unmatched: 4. The CDR3 totals 18 residues. Germline loops: CDR1 SGHNT, CDR2 YENEEA. CDR3 residues: CASSLDRTSGPSYNEQFF. The CDR3 DNA is TGTGCCAGCAGCTTAGATCGGACTAGCGGGCCCTCCTACAATGAGCAGTTCTTC. The full variable domain, with the rest looked up from reference TRBV11-3 and TRBJ2-1, is EAGVVQSPRYKIIEKKQPVAFWCNPISGHNTLYWYLQNLGQGPELLIRYENEEAVDDSQLPKDRFSAERLKGVDSTLKIQPAELGDSAVYLCASSLDRTSGPSYNEQFFGPGTRLTVL.

The rearrangement uses TRBV13 and TRBJ2-1; 8 bases line up with TRBD2. The CDR3 contains 15 residues. Trimming removed 4 bases from V and 4 bases from J; junction bases left unmatched: 6. Germline CDR1 and CDR2: PRHDT and FYEKMQ (reference sequence). CDR3 loop: CASSSRGGGYNEQFF. In DNA, the CDR3 is TGTGCCAGCAGCTCACGGGGGGGCGGGTACAATGAGCAGTTCTTC. The variable domain in full, with the rest retrieved from reference TRBV13 and TRBJ2-1, is AAGVIQSPRHLIKEKRETATLKCYPIPRHDTVYWYQQGPGQDPQFLISFYEKMQSDKGSIPDRFSAQQFSDYHSELNMSSLELGDSALYFCASSSRGGGYNEQFFGPGTRLTVL.

The chain couples TRBV27 to TRBJ1-6; TRBD1 might be the D (6 bases). Germline V gives CDR1 MNHEY, CDR2 SMNVEV (reference sequence). V gave up 8 bases and J gave up 4 bases, with 12 bases separating them. The CDR3 spans 14 residues. The CDR3 reads CASRDTSYNSPLHF. The CDR3 DNA is TGTGCCAGCCGGGACACTTCTTATAATTCACCCCTCCACTTT.

The V and J genes are TRBV11-3 and TRBJ2-3; 9 bases fit TRBD1. Per the germline V gene, CDR1 is SGHNT and CDR2 is YENEEA. Germline trimming cut 4 bases from V and 0 bases from J; bases unmatched to any gene: 8. The CDR3 sequence is 17 residues long. The CDR3 region has the DNA TGTGCCAGCAGCTACGATGGGACAGGGATTAGCACAGATACGCAGTATTTT. Its protein is CASSYDGTGISTDTQYF.